These T cell receptor beta chains were read from a single sample in a study of T-cell reconstitution after alpha-beta-depleted transplantation in children. One entry per CDR3 protein, called by TCRdb with MiXCR from the PCR reads. In the table there are about 340,000 distinct CDR3 sequences, 10% to 15% of which are singletons. Sample: PBMCs, taken from the stem cell graft. All receptors derive from a human donor who donated a stem cell graft to a child with Fanconi anemia. Each CDR3 is given with its conserved first and last residue. The D gene is left open where the match is weak. Size is stated for part of the rows, as once, few or many counts, or as a class when the clone is expanded.

v_call,clone_size,j_call,d_call,cdr3_aa,cdr3_nt
TRBV7-2,many,TRBJ2-1,TRBD1,CASSRDRSYNEQFF,TGTGCCAGCAGCCGGGACAGGTCCTACAATGAGCAGTTCTTC
TRBV12-3/TRBV12-4,many,TRBJ2-1,NA,CASTSRWGNEQFF,TGTGCCAGCACCTCTCGATGGGGCAATGAGCAGTTCTTC
TRBV5-1,many,TRBJ2-3,NA,CASSLGRVSDTQYF,TGCGCCAGCAGCTTGGGTAGGGTTTCAGATACGCAGTATTTT
TRBV5-1,few,TRBJ1-2,NA,CASSSGTLKQDGYTF,TGCGCCAGCAGCTCCGGGACACTTAAACAGGATGGCTACACCTTC
TRBV10-2,many,TRBJ1-5,NA,CAIDPNQPQHF,TGCGCCATCGACCCGAATCAGCCCCAGCATTTT
TRBV6-1,many,TRBJ1-5,TRBD1,CASSRQGDQPQHF,TGTGCCAGCAGCAGACAGGGGGATCAGCCCCAGCATTTT
TRBV6-5,NA,TRBJ2-5,NA,CASSYRLMSAQETQYF,TGTGCCAGCAGTTACCGCTTAATGTCCGCCCAAGAGACCCAGTACTTC
TRBV5-1,many,TRBJ2-2,NA,CASSLQVGELFF,TGCGCCAGCAGCTTGCAGGTCGGGGAGCTGTTTTTT
TRBV27,few,TRBJ2-2,NA,CASSLLPGTGELFF,TGTGCCAGCAGTTTATTGCCGGGCACCGGGGAGCTGTTTTTT
TRBV20-1,few,TRBJ1-6,TRBD1,CSAEGTGASPLHF,TGCAGTGCTGAGGGGACAGGGGCTTCACCCCTCCACTTT
TRBV7-6,NA,TRBJ2-7,NA,CASSFSQGLEQYF,TGTGCCAGCAGCTTTTCTCAGGGTCTCGAGCAGTACTTC
TRBV6-5,NA,TRBJ2-7,NA,CASSYSKGGAYEQYF,TGTGCCAGCAGTTACTCGAAGGGCGGCGCCTACGAGCAGTACTTC
TRBV28,many,TRBJ2-1,NA,CASTAGYNEQFF,TGTGCCAGCACGGCCGGGTACAATGAGCAGTTCTTC
TRBV29-1,many,TRBJ2-3,NA,CSVIEGADTQYF,TGCAGCGTTATTGAGGGAGCAGATACGCAGTATTTT
TRBV29-1,few,TRBJ2-3,NA,CSVSRDGTDTQYF,TGCAGCGTTAGCCGGGACGGTACAGATACGCAGTATTTT
TRBV10-1,NA,TRBJ2-3,NA,CASSEIGTDTQYF,TGCGCCAGCAGTGAGATCGGCACAGATACGCAGTATTTT
TRBV20-1,many,TRBJ2-7,NA,CSAQGLTYEQYF,TGCAGTGCCCAAGGACTTACCTACGAGCAGTACTTC
TRBV5-6,few,TRBJ1-2,NA,CASSLVGGKGYTF,TGTGCCAGCAGCTTGGTCGGAGGAAAAGGCTACACCTTC
TRBV5-5,many,TRBJ1-5,NA,CASSFLGGDQPQHF,TGTGCCAGCAGCTTCTTAGGTGGAGATCAGCCCCAGCATTTT
TRBV11-2,many,TRBJ2-2,TRBD1,CASSLNRGRVTGELFF,TGTGCCAGCAGCCTTAACAGGGGGCGGGTCACCGGGGAGCTGTTTTTT
TRBV5-6,many,TRBJ2-5,TRBD1,CASSLKGAGETQYF,TGTGCCAGCAGCTTGAAGGGGGCTGGAGAGACCCAGTACTTC
TRBV7-8,few,TRBJ2-1,TRBD2,CASSPGGFSYNEQFF,TGTGCCAGCAGCCCGGGGGGTTTCTCCTACAATGAGCAGTTCTTC
TRBV20-1,NA,TRBJ1-5,TRBD1,CSARIDVPGLGQLDKYSNQPQHF,TGCAGTGCTAGAATTGACGTACCCGGATTGGGACAGCTGGACAAATATAGCAATCAGCCCCAGCATTTT
TRBV5-1,few,TRBJ2-6,NA,CASSPIPGANVLTF,TGCGCCAGCAGCCCCATCCCTGGGGCCAACGTCCTGACTTTC
TRBV12-3/TRBV12-4,many,TRBJ2-2,TRBD2,CASSALRGGSTGELFF,TGTGCCAGCAGTGCTCTGCGGGGGGGATCCACCGGGGAGCTGTTTTTT
TRBV20-1,NA,TRBJ1-1,NA,CSALPTGNTEAFF,TGCAGTGCCTTGCCCACAGGCAACACTGAAGCTTTCTTT
TRBV6-4,NA,TRBJ1-6,NA,CASSRGFANSPLHF,TGTGCCAGCAGTAGGGGGTTCGCTAATTCACCCCTCCACTTT
TRBV12-3/TRBV12-4,many,TRBJ1-1,TRBD1,CASSKWDRGTEAFF,TGTGCCAGCAGTAAATGGGACAGGGGCACTGAAGCTTTCTTT
TRBV5-1,few,TRBJ2-1,NA,CASSQVPDNEQFF,TGCGCCAGCAGCCAGGTTCCGGACAATGAGCAGTTCTTC
TRBV2,many,TRBJ2-1,NA,CASRAESNEQFF,TGTGCCAGCAGAGCAGAATCCAATGAGCAGTTCTTC
TRBV12-3/TRBV12-4,few,TRBJ1-2,NA,CASSLGLPGGYGYTF,TGTGCCAGCAGTCTCGGACTTCCGGGCGGCTATGGCTACACCTTC
TRBV7-8,NA,TRBJ1-2,NA,CASSLREGELGYTF,TGTGCCAGCAGCTTGAGGGAGGGCGAGTTGGGCTACACCTTC
TRBV3-1,NA,TRBJ1-1,TRBD1,CATSGTGGVDTEAFF,TGTGCCACGTCAGGGACAGGGGGCGTCGACACTGAAGCTTTCTTT
TRBV7-9,few,TRBJ2-6,NA,CASSTDVVSGANVLTF,TGTGCCAGCAGCACGGACGTAGTCTCTGGGGCCAACGTCCTGACTTTC
TRBV12-3/TRBV12-4,many,TRBJ2-3,NA,CASSFGGPTDTQYF,TGTGCCAGCAGTTTCGGGGGACCCACAGATACGCAGTATTTT
TRBV29-1,few,TRBJ1-1,NA,CSATEAFF,TGCAGCGCTACTGAAGCTTTCTTT